The TCR beta chain described here comes from a study of T-cell memory formation after mild COVID-19. This CDR3 has 16 residues. Germline CDR1 DFQATT, CDR2 SNEGSKA (reference sequence). V was cut by 0 bases and J by 2 bases, with 16 bases left in between. Findings and limits, study-wide: CD4+ clones that contracted lay mainly in CM and EM; CD8+ ones lay in EMRA.

TCRdb reanalysed the 5' RACE reads using MiXCR and keeps one entry per CDR3 protein. The sample lists a few hundred thousand distinct CDR3 sequences, 20% to 30% occurring once. This clonotype was picked up a small number of times. Its antigen is still unknown. This sequence originates from an adult woman who had mild COVID-19 (a few samples of this study predate the infection). Cell type and time point are not known. The sample taken for sequencing was PBMCs or a T cell subset sorted from them (not recorded which). J is TRBJ1-2 and V is TRBV20-1; D is unclear. The CDR3 sequence: CSAREIGVRSNYGYTF. Here the CDR3 DNA reads TGCAGTGCTAGAGAGATCGGAGTTAGATCAAACTATGGCTACACCTTC.